Shown below are 15 T cell receptor beta chains from a single sample sequenced in a study of T cell responses to AZD1222 COVID-19 vaccine. Produced via immunoSEQ multiplex PCR; TCRdb's table is partial and in-frame only. The sample shows approximately 67,000 clones, 80% to 90% of them seen only once. Source: peripheral blood, taken 28 days after the second AZD1222 dose. The receptors originated from an adult who received the AZD1222 COVID-19 vaccine.

This chain links TRBV28 with TRBJ1-4; D uncertain. CDR3 length: 15 residues. Germline V gene sequence: CDR1 MDHEN, CDR2 SYDVKM. V was shortened by 4 bases and J by 5 bases, with 14 bases between the two germline ends. The CDR3 sequence is CASSSSGVANEKLFF. The CDR3, as DNA: TGTGCCAGCAGTTCGTCGGGAGTCGCGAATGAAAAACTGTTTTTT.

In this sample, this clone turned up once. The V gene is TRBV10-3, the J gene TRBJ2-5, with D maybe TRBD1 (6 bases). V lost 3 bases and J lost 5, with 10 bases in between. CDR3 length: 13 amino acids. Germline CDR1 ENHRY, CDR2 SYGVKD. The CDR3 loop reads CAISDGRGETQYF. In nucleotides, the CDR3 is TGTGCCATCAGTGACGGCAGGGGCGAGACCCAGTACTTC.

On this clone itself: The sample holds other DNA sequences that translate to the same CDR3. The V call is TRBV6-5, the J call TRBJ1-1; a weak D match, TRBD1 (6 bases). V was clipped by 3 bases and J by 2 bases, with 13 bases between them. Germline CDR1 is MNHEY and CDR2 is SVGAGI. The CDR3 runs to 15 residues. The CDR3 sequence is CASSYSGRGNTEAFF. The CDR3 region has the DNA TGTGCCAGCAGTTATTCGGGCAGGGGAAACACTGAAGCTTTCTTT.

The chain joins TRBV4-1 to TRBJ1-3; D call uncertain. This CDR3 is built from 13 residues. Germline V gene data show CDR1 as MGHRA and CDR2 as YSYEKL. V was shortened by 9 bases and J by 0 bases, with 9 bases between the two germline ends. The chain's CDR3 is CASRAISGNTIYF. The DNA of the CDR3 is TGCGCCAGTAGGGCCATCTCTGGAAACACCATATATTTT.

V gene TRBV9 combines with J gene TRBJ2-3; no definite D call. Trimming stripped 0 bases from V and 1 base from J, with 3 bases between. The germline CDR1 and CDR2 sequences are SGDLS and YYNGEE. The length of the CDR3 is 13 residues. CDR3 sequence (DNA): TGTGCCAGCAGCGTAGCGGGCACAGATACGCAGTATTTT. This encodes CASSVAGTDTQYF.

This clone was detected only once. V usage is TRBV2 and J usage is TRBJ1-3; no clear D gene. The CDR3 is 15 amino acids. Per germline, CDR1 SNHLY and CDR2 FYNNEI. Trimming stripped 7 bases from V and 0 bases from J, with 13 bases between. CDR3 DNA sequence: TGTGCCAGCACCGAGGACGGCCTCTCTGGAAACACCATATATTTT. It translates to CASTEDGLSGNTIYF.

The chain employs TRBV5-4 and TRBJ2-3; the match to TRBD2 covers 12 bases. The V segment lost 1 base and the J segment 2 bases; nucleotides outside the gene matches: 2. The CDR3 is 16 residues long. The germline V gene encodes CDR1 SGHNT and CDR2 YYREEE (reference sequence). The CDR3 is CASSLRLAGVTDTQYF. Here the CDR3 DNA reads TGTGCCAGCAGCTTGAGACTAGCGGGGGTCACAGATACGCAGTATTTT.

The chain links TRBV5-5 to TRBJ1-6; a weak D match, TRBD1 (6 bases). The CDR3 has 15 residues. Germline lookup yields CDR1 SGHKS and CDR2 YYEKEE (reference sequence). Trimming cost V 4 bases and J 7 bases, with 15 bases left between them. Here the CDR3 reads CASSPLGAPNSPLHF. The CDR3 region has the DNA TGTGCCAGCAGCCCCCTGGGGGCTCCCAATTCACCCCTCCACTTT.

This sequence joins TRBV5-5 and TRBJ2-5; D call uncertain. Trimming stripped 0 bases from V and 0 bases from J, with 9 bases between. Germline CDR1 and CDR2: SGHKS and YYEKEE (reference sequence). The CDR3 covers 15 residues. The CDR3 region has the DNA TGTGCCAGCAGCTTGGCTTTGGGCAACCAAGAGACCCAGTACTTC. Protein product: CASSLALGNQETQYF.

V and J are TRBV4-1 and TRBJ1-2; D call uncertain. The CDR3 covers 15 residues. The V end was cut by 4 bases, the J end by 5 bases, with 17 bases between. CDR1 and CDR2 from the germline V gene are MGHRA and YSYEKL. The CDR3 DNA follows: TGCGCCAGCAGCCTCACCCCACAGCCAAGATATGGCTACACCTTC. Translated, it gives CASSLTPQPRYGYTF.

This clone has just one count. This rearrangement joins TRBV7-2 to TRBJ1-1, with TRBD1 matching over 7 bases. V shed 7 bases and J 10 bases; nucleotides not matched to a gene: 18. Germline lookup yields CDR1 SGHTA and CDR2 FQGNSA. This CDR3 is 15 amino acids long. In DNA, the CDR3 is TGTGCCAGCACCGCGTCTTTGGTGACAGGGTTGGGAGCTTTCTTT. This codes for CASTASLVTGLGAFF.

The CDR3 nucleotides read TGTGCCAGCAGTCCTGAGACAGGGATGAACACTGAAGCTTTCTTT. It specifies CASSPETGMNTEAFF. The chain carries TRBV28 and TRBJ1-1; 7 bases fit TRBD1. The CDR3 covers 15 residues. Germline V gene lookup returns CDR1 MDHEN and CDR2 SYDVKM. The J segment lost 0 bases and the V segment lost 5 bases, leaving 6 bases of the junction unmatched.

The genes are TRBV27 and TRBJ2-3, with D hard to call. The CDR3 has 13 amino acids. Germline-derived CDR1 and CDR2 are MNHEY and SMNVEV (reference sequence). Trimming cost V 8 bases and J 4 bases, with 13 bases left between them. The CDR3 region has the DNA TGTGCCAGCGGCTACCACTTTGCAGATACGCAGTATTTT. Its translation is CASGYHFADTQYF.

J is TRBJ2-3 and V is TRBV4-3, with TRBD2 matching 8 bases. The CDR3 runs 15 residues. The germline V gene encodes CDR1 LGHNA and CDR2 YSLEER. Losses at the gene ends were 3 bases for V and 6 bases for J; bases not matched to a gene: 8. The CDR3 is CASSQVAGPGDTQYF. In DNA, the CDR3 is TGCGCCAGCAGCCAGGTAGCGGGGCCCGGGGATACGCAGTATTTT.

The V gene is TRBV27, the J gene TRBJ2-7; D unresolved. V lost 2 bases to trimming and J lost 4 bases, with 9 bases between them. The germline V gene encodes CDR1 MNHEY and CDR2 SMNVEV (reference sequence). The CDR3 is 13 residues long. The CDR3 protein is CASSLSLFYEQYF. In DNA, the CDR3 is TGTGCCAGCAGTTTAAGTTTATTTTACGAGCAGTACTTC.